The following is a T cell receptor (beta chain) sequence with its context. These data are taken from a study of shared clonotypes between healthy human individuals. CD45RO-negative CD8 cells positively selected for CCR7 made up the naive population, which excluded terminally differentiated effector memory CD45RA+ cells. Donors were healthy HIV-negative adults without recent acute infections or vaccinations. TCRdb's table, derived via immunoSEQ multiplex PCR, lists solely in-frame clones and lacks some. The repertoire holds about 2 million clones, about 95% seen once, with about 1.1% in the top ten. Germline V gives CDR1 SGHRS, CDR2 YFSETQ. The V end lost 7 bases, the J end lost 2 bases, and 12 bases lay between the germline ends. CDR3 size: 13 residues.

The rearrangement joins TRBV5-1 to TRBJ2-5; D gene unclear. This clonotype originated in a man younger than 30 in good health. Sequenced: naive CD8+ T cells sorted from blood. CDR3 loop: CASSWLEQETQYF. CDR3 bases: TGCGCCAGCTCGTGGCTAGAACAAGAGACCCAGTACTTC.